Given below is one T cell receptor (beta chain) in context. Its specificity is unknown. 13 Jbeta primers and 60 Vbeta primers were used for the PCR. Measured with immunoSEQ multiplex PCR; TCRdb has only the in-frame clones, and not every one. This sample has some 150,000 clones, with approximately 82% found just once. The CDR3 has 13 residues. From germline, CDR1 is SGHRS and CDR2 YFSETQ. V lost 5 bases to trimming and J lost 8 bases; unmatched junction nucleotides: 4. This entry belongs to a study of cytomegalovirus exposure and HLA in healthy donors. Findings and caveats of the study: The classifier reportedly diagnosed cytomegalovirus status with high specificity and sensitivity.

The sequencing input was PBMCs. This TCR was sampled from a man between 35 and 55 years old in good health and CMV-seronegative. V and J are TRBV5-1 and TRBJ1-6; 7 positions agree with TRBD1. The CDR3 is CASSLGQDSPLHF. Here the CDR3 DNA reads TGCGCCAGCAGTTTAGGACAGGATTCACCCCTCCACTTT.